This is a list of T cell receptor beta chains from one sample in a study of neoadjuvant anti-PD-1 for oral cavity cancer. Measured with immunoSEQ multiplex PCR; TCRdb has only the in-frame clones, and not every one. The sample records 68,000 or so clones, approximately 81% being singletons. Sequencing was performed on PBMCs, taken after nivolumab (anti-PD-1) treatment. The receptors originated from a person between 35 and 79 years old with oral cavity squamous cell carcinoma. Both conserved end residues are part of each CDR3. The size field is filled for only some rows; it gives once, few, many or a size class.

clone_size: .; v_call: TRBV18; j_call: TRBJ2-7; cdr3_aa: CASSPAGTASYEQYF
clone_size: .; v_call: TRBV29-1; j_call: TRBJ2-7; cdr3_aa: CSVEEQGVGEQYF
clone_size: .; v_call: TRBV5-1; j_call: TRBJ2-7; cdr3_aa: CASSLNVKTYEQYF
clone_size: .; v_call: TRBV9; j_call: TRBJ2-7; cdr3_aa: CASSVQGATEQYF
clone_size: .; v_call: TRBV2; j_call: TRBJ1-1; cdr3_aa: CASSPGLGGAFF
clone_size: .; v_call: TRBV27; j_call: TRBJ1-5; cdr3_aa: CASSLGQGLGQPQHF
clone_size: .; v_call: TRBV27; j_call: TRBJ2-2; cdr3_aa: CASSPGQGGHGELFF
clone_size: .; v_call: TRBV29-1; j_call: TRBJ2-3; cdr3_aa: CSVQSIAGSDTQYF
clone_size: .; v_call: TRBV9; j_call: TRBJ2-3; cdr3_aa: CASSVTSGMTQYF
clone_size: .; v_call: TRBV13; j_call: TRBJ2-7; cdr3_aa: CASSLMVQPYGAYEQYF
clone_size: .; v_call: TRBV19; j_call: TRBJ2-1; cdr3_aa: CASTGAAGGKNEQFF
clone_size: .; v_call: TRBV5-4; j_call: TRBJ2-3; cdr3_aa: CASSSSGSTDTQYF
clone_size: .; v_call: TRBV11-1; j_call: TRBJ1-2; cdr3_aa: CASSPGLGLGYTF
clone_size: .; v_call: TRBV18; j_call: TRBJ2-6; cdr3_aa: CASSPGDRVQNLVGANVLTF
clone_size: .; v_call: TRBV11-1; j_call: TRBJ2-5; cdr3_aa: CASSFENSPGQETQYF
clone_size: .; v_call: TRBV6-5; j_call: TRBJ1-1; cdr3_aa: CASSYARNTEAFF
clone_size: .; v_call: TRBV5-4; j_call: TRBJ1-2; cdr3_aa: CASSLGQGGYGYTF
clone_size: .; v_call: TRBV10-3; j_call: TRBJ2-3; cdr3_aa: CAISESWGRTSTDTQYF
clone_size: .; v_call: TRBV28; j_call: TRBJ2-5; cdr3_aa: CASSLNLDIGQETQYF
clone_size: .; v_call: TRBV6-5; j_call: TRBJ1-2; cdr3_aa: CASSRGQIYGYTF
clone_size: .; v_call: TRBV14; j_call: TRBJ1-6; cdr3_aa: CASSPPGYNSPLHF
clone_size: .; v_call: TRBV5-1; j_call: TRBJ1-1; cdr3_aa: CASRDQGGTEAFF
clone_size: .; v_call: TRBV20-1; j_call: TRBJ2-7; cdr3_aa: CSAFPGQGPYF
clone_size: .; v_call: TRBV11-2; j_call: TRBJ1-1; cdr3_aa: CASSPRTGGTEAFF
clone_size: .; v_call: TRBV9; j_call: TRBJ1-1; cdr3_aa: CASSLATGSTEAFF
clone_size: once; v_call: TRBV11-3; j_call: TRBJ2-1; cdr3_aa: CASSLGEVSYNEQFF
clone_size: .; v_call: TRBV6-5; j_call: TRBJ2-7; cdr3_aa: CASSYRQGLYEQYF
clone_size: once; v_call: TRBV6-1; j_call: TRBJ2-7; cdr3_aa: CASSQGASNSLQYF
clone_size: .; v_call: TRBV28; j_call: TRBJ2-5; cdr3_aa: CASSSPPPGSQETQYF
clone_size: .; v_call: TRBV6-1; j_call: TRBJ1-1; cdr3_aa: CASSVGENTEAFF
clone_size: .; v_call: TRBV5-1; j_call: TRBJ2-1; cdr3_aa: CASGRGGNEQFF
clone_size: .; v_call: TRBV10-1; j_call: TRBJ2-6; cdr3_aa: CASIRGLNLSRANVLTF
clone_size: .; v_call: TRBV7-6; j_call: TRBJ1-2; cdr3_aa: CASSLGDGYTF
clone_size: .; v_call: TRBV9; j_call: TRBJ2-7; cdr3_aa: CASSMTSGTYEQYF
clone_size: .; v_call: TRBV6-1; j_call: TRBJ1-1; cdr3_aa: CASSEGGQGPFF
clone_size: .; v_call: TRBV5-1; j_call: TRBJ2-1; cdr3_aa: CASSEPGTGSSYEQFF
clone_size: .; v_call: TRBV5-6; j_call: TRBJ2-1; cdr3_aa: CASSPNGLAGAYYNEQFF
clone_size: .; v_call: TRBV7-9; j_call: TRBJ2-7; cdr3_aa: CASSLRGRDDEQYF
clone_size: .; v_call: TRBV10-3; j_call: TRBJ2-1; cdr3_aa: CAISEDSGAGEGHNEQFF
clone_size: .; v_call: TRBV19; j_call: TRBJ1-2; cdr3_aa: CASSLRTADGYTF
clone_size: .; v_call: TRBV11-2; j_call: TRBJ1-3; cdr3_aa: CASSLGRLSGNTIYF
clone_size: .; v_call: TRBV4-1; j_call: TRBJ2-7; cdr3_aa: CASSQALAGVYEQYF
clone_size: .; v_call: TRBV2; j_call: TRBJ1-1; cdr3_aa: CASSGARWPGEAFF
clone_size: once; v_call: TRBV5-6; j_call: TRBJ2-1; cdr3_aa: CASSQALRGRNNEQFF
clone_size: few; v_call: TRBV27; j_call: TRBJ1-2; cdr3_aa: CASSVGGGYYGYTF